These T cell receptor beta chains were read from a single sample in a study of blood T cell repertoires in COVID-19. Generated by immunoSEQ multiplex PCR, the TCRdb table keeps only in-frame clones and is missing some. This sample carries approximately 150,000 clones, around 86% of them seen once, and the ten largest clones take roughly 35%. Sequencing was carried out using peripheral blood. Source of these receptors: a man aged 50 to 60 who had recovered from COVID-19. Both conserved end residues are part of each CDR3. D genes are given only for firm matches.

d_call: NA
v_call: TRBV6-2/TRBV6-3
cdr3_aa: CASSSGGIYGYTF

d_call: TRBD1
v_call: TRBV7-9
cdr3_aa: CASTQTGGRNTGELFF

d_call: NA
v_call: TRBV7-2
cdr3_aa: CASSFLGGVGSTEAFF

d_call: NA
v_call: TRBV7-8
cdr3_aa: CASSLDPGWNQPQHF

d_call: TRBD1
v_call: TRBV4-2
cdr3_aa: CASSQDRQGAPGELFF

d_call: NA
v_call: TRBV4-3
cdr3_aa: CASSQDMRGQPQHF

d_call: NA
v_call: TRBV12-5
cdr3_aa: CASGRWTDNTEAFF

d_call: TRBD1
v_call: TRBV7-8
cdr3_aa: CASSSETGGWGVYGYTF

d_call: NA
v_call: TRBV18
cdr3_aa: CASSPRTESSYEQYF

d_call: NA
v_call: TRBV6-2/TRBV6-3
cdr3_aa: CASSYSNRVPSRSNEQFF

d_call: NA
v_call: TRBV5-1
cdr3_aa: CASSLGSQSYNEQFF

d_call: TRBD1
v_call: TRBV13
cdr3_aa: CASSLRTGAYEQYF

d_call: TRBD2
v_call: TRBV5-1
cdr3_aa: CASSIAPGLAGATAYEQYF

d_call: NA
v_call: TRBV6-2/TRBV6-3
cdr3_aa: CASSYSSRYYGYTF

d_call: TRBD1
v_call: TRBV30
cdr3_aa: CAWSPGQGYTF

d_call: TRBD1
v_call: TRBV7-4
cdr3_aa: CASSLRGTGQPQHF

d_call: TRBD1
v_call: TRBV11-3
cdr3_aa: CASSPDRDEQYF

d_call: NA
v_call: TRBV9
cdr3_aa: CASSVGQSPGNTIYF

d_call: TRBD1
v_call: TRBV2
cdr3_aa: CASSSDRASELSTEAFF

d_call: NA
v_call: TRBV19
cdr3_aa: CASSTRDSGFEDYGYTF

d_call: NA
v_call: TRBV4-3
cdr3_aa: CASSQVLARQETQYF

d_call: TRBD2
v_call: TRBV7-8
cdr3_aa: CASSLAERGGQFF

d_call: NA
v_call: TRBV3-1/TRBV3-2
cdr3_aa: CASSQVSSVNEQYF